These 23 T cell receptor beta chains originate from one sample sequenced in a study of T cells in Graves' hyperthyroidism and ophthalmopathy. From RNA transcripts, TCR beta CDR3 regions were amplified. The TCR CDR3 first-round RT-PCR relied on the HTBI primer set. TCRdb itself ran the multiplex PCR reads through MiXCR, one entry per CDR3 protein. The sample lists some 420,000 distinct CDR3 sequences, roughly 15% seen once, with about 4.9% in the top ten. Material: blood. These receptors were taken from a woman younger than 35 with Graves' hyperthyroidism.

V usage is TRBV11-2 and J usage is TRBJ2-3; 12 bases fit TRBD2. Germline V gives CDR1 SGHAT, CDR2 FQNNGV. The CDR3 is 15 residues long. Trimming at V came to 0 bases and at J to 5 bases, leaving 0 bases not matched to a gene. The CDR3 loop reads CASSLETSGRDTQYF. The CDR3, as DNA: TGTGCCAGCAGCTTAGAGACTAGCGGGAGAGATACGCAGTATTTT.

The sample holds many counts of this clonotype. The chain employs TRBV12-3 or TRBV12-4 and TRBJ2-1; a weak D match, TRBD2 (6 bases). This CDR3 has 15 residues. The V end lost 3 bases, the J end lost 6 bases, and 15 bases lay between the germline ends. The CDR3 nucleotides read TGTGCCAGCAGTTTCTCTGGGCCGACTAGCAATGAGCAGTTCTTC. Translated: CASSFSGPTSNEQFF.

This clonotype came up many times. The V gene is TRBV28, the J gene TRBJ1-1, with D tentatively TRBD1 (5 bases). The V and J ends lost 3 bases and 5 bases respectively, with 16 bases between them. The length of the CDR3 is 15 residues. The germline V gene encodes CDR1 MDHEN and CDR2 SYDVKM. CDR3 bases: TGTGCCAGCAGTTTCCCCACACGCGGGGGGACTGAAGCTTTCTTT. This codes for CASSFPTRGGTEAFF.

The chain carries TRBV20-1 and TRBJ1-3; D remains unclear. Germline CDR1 and CDR2: DFQATT and SNEGSKA (reference sequence). The V gene lost 3 bases and the J gene lost 4 bases, with 13 bases spanning the gap. CDR3 size: 14 residues. The CDR3 reads CSASPGSEGNTIYF. The CDR3 coding sequence is TGCAGTGCTAGTCCGGGGAGTGAGGGAAACACCATATATTTT.

This clonotype was detected many times. The chain links TRBV28 to TRBJ2-3; TRBD2 matches 11 bases. This CDR3 comprises 18 residues. The J segment lost 0 bases and the V segment lost 3 bases, leaving 8 bases of the junction unmatched. Per germline, CDR1 MDHEN and CDR2 SYDVKM. The CDR3 protein is CASSFAPRLAGSTDTQYF. Here the CDR3 DNA reads TGTGCCAGCAGTTTTGCCCCAAGACTAGCGGGGAGCACAGATACGCAGTATTTT.

J is TRBJ2-2 and V is TRBV19; tentatively, D is TRBD1 (6 bases). Germline V gene sequence: CDR1 LNHDA, CDR2 SQIVND (reference sequence). The CDR3 spans 12 residues. The V end was cut by 10 bases, the J end by 4 bases, with 10 bases between. The CDR3 reads CAKAGATGELFF. In DNA form, the CDR3 reads TGTGCCAAGGCAGGGGCCACCGGGGAGCTGTTTTTT.

This clonotype showed up many times. This chain uses TRBV20-1 with TRBJ2-1; 7 bases match TRBD2. The V gene's germline CDR1 is DFQATT and CDR2 SNEGSKA (reference sequence). This CDR3 is 14 amino acids long. V gave up 2 bases and J gave up 7 bases; unmatched junction bases: 8. CDR3 region: CSARTLAVGNEQFF. The CDR3 DNA follows: TGCAGTGCTAGAACTCTAGCGGTAGGAAATGAGCAGTTCTTC.

This clonotype was counted only a few times. J is TRBJ2-1 and V is TRBV7-3, with 10 bases fitting TRBD2. This CDR3 contains 15 residues. In germline, CDR1 is SGHTA, CDR2 FQGTGA. V shed 5 bases and J 8 bases; nucleotides not matched to a gene: 9. Written as DNA, the CDR3 is TGTGCCAGCAGCCCCACTAGCGGGGCCCTCTATGAGCAGTTCTTC. As protein: CASSPTSGALYEQFF.

This clonotype appeared many times. The chain links TRBV6-5 to TRBJ1-5; TRBD1 aligns across 7 bases. The V and J ends lost 0 bases and 4 bases, in that order; junction bases with no gene match: 12. The length of the CDR3 is 18 residues. Germline assignment: CDR1 MNHEY and CDR2 SVGAGI. The CDR3 nucleotides read TGTGCCAGCAGTTACTCCCATCGACCGGGACAGTATAATCAGCCCCAGCATTTT. As protein: CASSYSHRPGQYNQPQHF.

The chain combines TRBV28 with TRBJ1-4; 10 nucleotides match TRBD1. The germline V gene encodes CDR1 MDHEN and CDR2 SYDVKM. The CDR3 contains 14 residues. V gave up 6 bases and J gave up 8 bases; unmatched junction bases: 6. The CDR3 DNA reads TGTGCCAGCAGCCCGGGACAGGGGCTAGAAAAACTGTTTTTT. Amino acids: CASSPGQGLEKLFF. The full variable domain, its missing parts supplied by reference TRBV28 and TRBJ1-4, is DVKVTQSSRYLVKRTGEKVFLECVQDMDHENMFWYRQDPGLGLRLIYFSYDVKMKEKGDIPEGYSVSREKKERFSLILESASTNQTSMYLCASSPGQGLEKLFFGSGTQLSVL.

This clonotype has a handful of counts. The CDR3 DNA follows: TGTGCCAGCAGTCCGAGGGACAGGGCCAGCCAAGAGACCCAGTACTTC. Translation: CASSPRDRASQETQYF. The gene calls are TRBV6-1 and TRBJ2-5; 9 bases fit TRBD1. V was pared by 5 bases and J by 1 base, with 8 bases of the junction left unmatched. This CDR3 spans 16 amino acids. The V gene's germline CDR1 is MNHNS and CDR2 SASEGT.

This clonotype has a count of ten or more. This chain connects TRBV11-3 to TRBJ2-5; 11 bases map to TRBD2. The germline CDR1 and CDR2 sequences are SGHNT and YENEEA. The CDR3 extends over 18 amino acids. With V trimmed by 5 bases and J by 1 base, 12 bases remained unmatched. CDR3 region: CASSPPATSGIAQETQYF. CDR3 in DNA: TGTGCCAGCAGCCCCCCAGCGACTAGCGGGATAGCCCAAGAGACCCAGTACTTC. Using reference TRBV11-3 and TRBJ2-5 for the parts outside the CDR3, the full variable domain is EAGVVQSPRYKIIEKKQPVAFWCNPISGHNTLYWYLQNLGQGPELLIRYENEEAVDDSQLPKDRFSAERLKGVDSTLKIQPAELGDSAVYLCASSPPATSGIAQETQYFGPGTRLLVL.

This clonotype has at least ten counts. J is TRBJ2-1 and V is TRBV7-9; tentative D call: TRBD2 (7 bases). Trimming pared 5 bases from V and 5 bases from J, leaving 13 bases between. The CDR3 is 14 residues long. Germline loops: CDR1 SEHNR, CDR2 FQNEAQ (reference sequence). The CDR3 DNA reads as TGTGCCAGCAGCCGTAGGGGGGGGAACAATGAGCAGTTCTTC. This encodes CASSRRGGNNEQFF.

This clonotype was recorded many times. J is TRBJ2-3 and V is TRBV2; 10 bases match TRBD1. Germline V lookup: CDR1 SNHLY, CDR2 FYNNEI. The J segment lost 6 bases and the V segment lost 6 bases, leaving 6 bases of the junction unmatched. CDR3 length: 14 amino acids. The CDR3 bases are TGTGCCAGCAGCCGGGACAGGGGTTCGGATACGCAGTATTTT. Translated: CASSRDRGSDTQYF.

This clonotype was observed a few times. J is TRBJ2-2 and V is TRBV5-6, with TRBD2 as a possible D gene (5 bases). V dropped 4 bases and J dropped 4 bases, with 20 bases sitting between them. The germline CDR1 and CDR2 sequences are SGHDT and YYEEEE. This CDR3 is 17 amino acids long. The CDR3, as DNA: TGTGCCAGCAGCCCGGCCCTCCTGCGACGGGGCACCGGGGAGCTGTTTTTT. This translates into CASSPALLRRGTGELFF.

This clonotype was detected a few times. The chain couples TRBV19 to TRBJ1-3, with TRBD1 matching over 9 bases. This CDR3 has 15 amino acids. With V trimmed by 7 bases and J by 1 base, 5 bases remained unmatched. From germline, CDR1 is LNHDA and CDR2 SQIVND (reference sequence). The CDR3 sequence: CASTAGQGSGNTIYF. The DNA for the CDR3 is TGTGCCAGTACCGCGGGACAGGGTTCTGGAAACACCATATATTTT.

The gene calls are TRBV4-1 and TRBJ2-3, with TRBD1 identical over 9 bases. This CDR3 contains 15 residues. Trimming took 4 bases from V and 4 from J; bases not matched to a gene: 6. Germline V gene lookup returns CDR1 MGHRA and CDR2 YSYEKL. The CDR3 DNA reads TGCGCCAGCAGCCTAACAGGGGGCCGGGCAGATACGCAGTATTTT. It specifies CASSLTGGRADTQYF.

This clonotype was found many times. This chain connects TRBV7-8 to TRBJ1-5, with 7 nucleotides matching TRBD1. The CDR3 is 16 residues long. Germline lookup yields CDR1 SGHVS and CDR2 FQNEAQ. After removal of 0 bases from V and 1 base from J, the junction contained 3 bases not matched to a gene. In nucleotides, the CDR3 is TGTGCCAGCAGCTTAGCTTCGGGACAGAGCAATCAGCCCCAGCATTTT. As protein: CASSLASGQSNQPQHF.

The CDR3 nucleotides read TGTGCCAGCTCACCAGACCCCGGGACCTCGCAGTTCTTC. Translated: CASSPDPGTSQFF. The chain combines TRBV18 with TRBJ2-1; either TRBD1 or TRBD2 may supply D (5 bases each). The CDR3 loop spans 13 amino acids. Germline V CDR1 and CDR2: KGHSH, LQKENI. Trimming left V 2 bases short and J 12 bases short, with 14 bases between.

This clonotype was seen ten or more times. J is TRBJ2-7 and V is TRBV20-1; 7 bases map to TRBD1. Germline trimming cut 2 bases from V and 2 bases from J; bases unmatched to any gene: 6. This CDR3 region has 14 residues. Germline lookup yields CDR1 DFQATT and CDR2 SNEGSKA (reference sequence). CDR3 protein: CSARRDRSTYEQYF. In DNA form, the CDR3 reads TGCAGTGCTAGACGGGACAGATCGACCTACGAGCAGTACTTC.

In this sample, this clonotype turned up many times. The rearrangement uses TRBV7-8 and TRBJ2-3, with TRBD2 matching over 7 bases. The CDR3 extends over 15 amino acids. J lost 0 bases, V lost 3 bases, and 3 bases had no gene match. CDR1 and CDR2 (germline): SGHVS, FQNEAQ. CDR3 in DNA: TGTGCCAGCAGCTTGGGGGGGTTCAGCACAGATACGCAGTATTTT. This gives the protein CASSLGGFSTDTQYF. Full variable domain (rest looked up from reference TRBV7-8 and TRBJ2-3): GAGVSQSPRYKVAKRGQDVALRCDPISGHVSLFWYQQALGQGPEFLTYFQNEAQLDKSGLPSDRFFAERPEGSVSTLKIQRTQQEDSAVYLCASSLGGFSTDTQYFGPGTRLTVL.

In the case of this clonotype: A much larger clonotype is one base distant, so this may be a read error. The chain couples TRBV27 to TRBJ1-1; 8 bases are shared with TRBD1. This CDR3 comprises 15 residues. Per germline, CDR1 MNHEY and CDR2 SMNVEV (reference sequence). CDR3 in amino acids: CANSLSGGGNTEAFF. The CDR3, as DNA: TGTGCCAACAGTTTATCAGGGGGCGGAAACACTGAAGCTTTCTTT.

J is TRBJ1-2 and V is TRBV11-2; D gene uncertain. V lost 8 bases, J lost 4 bases, and 14 bases lay in between. From germline, CDR1 is SGHAT and CDR2 FQNNGV. This CDR3 has 13 amino acids. CDR3 nucleotides: TGTGCCAGCGCCACTAGTGCATCCTATGGCTACACCTTC. It specifies CASATSASYGYTF.